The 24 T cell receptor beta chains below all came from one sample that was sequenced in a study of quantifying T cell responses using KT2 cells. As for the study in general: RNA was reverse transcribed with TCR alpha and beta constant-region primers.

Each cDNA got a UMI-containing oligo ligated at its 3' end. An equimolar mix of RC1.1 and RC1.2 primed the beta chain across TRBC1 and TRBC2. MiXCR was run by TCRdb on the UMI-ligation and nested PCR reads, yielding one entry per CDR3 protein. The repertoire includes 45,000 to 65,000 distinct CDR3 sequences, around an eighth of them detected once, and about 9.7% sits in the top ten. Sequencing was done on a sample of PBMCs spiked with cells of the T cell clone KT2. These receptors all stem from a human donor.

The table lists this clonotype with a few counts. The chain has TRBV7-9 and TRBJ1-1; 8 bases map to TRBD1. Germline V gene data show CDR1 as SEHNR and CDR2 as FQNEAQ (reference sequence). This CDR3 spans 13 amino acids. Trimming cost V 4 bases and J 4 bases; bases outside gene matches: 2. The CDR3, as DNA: TGTGCCAGCAGCTCGACAGGGGTCACTGAAGCTTTCTTT. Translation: CASSSTGVTEAFF.

As DNA, the CDR3 is TGTGCCAGCCGGTCAGGGAACTATGGCTACACCTTC. It encodes CASRSGNYGYTF. The rearrangement uses TRBV6-2 or TRBV6-3 and TRBJ1-2; weak D call: TRBD1 (5 bases). Trimming left V 8 bases short and J 2 bases short, with 9 bases between. Germline V gives CDR1 MNHEY, CDR2 SVGEGT. The CDR3 extends over 12 amino acids.

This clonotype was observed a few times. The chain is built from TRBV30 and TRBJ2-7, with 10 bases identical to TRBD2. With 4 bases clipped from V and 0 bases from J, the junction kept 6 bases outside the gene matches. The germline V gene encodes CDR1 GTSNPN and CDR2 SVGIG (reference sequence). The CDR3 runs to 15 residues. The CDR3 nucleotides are TGTGCCTGGAAATATAGCGGGGGGCTCTCCTACGAGCAGTACTTC. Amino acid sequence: CAWKYSGGLSYEQYF. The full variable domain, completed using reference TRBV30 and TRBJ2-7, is SQTIHQWPATLVQPVGSPLSLECTVEGTSNPNLYWYRQAAGRGLQLLFYSVGIGQISSEVPQNLSASRPQDRQFILSSKKLLLSDSGFYLCAWKYSGGLSYEQYFGPGTRLTVT.

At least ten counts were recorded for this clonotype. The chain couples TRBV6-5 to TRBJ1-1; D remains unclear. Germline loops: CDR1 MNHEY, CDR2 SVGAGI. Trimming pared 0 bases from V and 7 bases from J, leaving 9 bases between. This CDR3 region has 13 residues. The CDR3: CASSYSRGIEAFF. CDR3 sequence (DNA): TGTGCCAGCAGTTACTCGAGAGGGATTGAAGCTTTCTTT.

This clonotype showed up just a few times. CDR3 nucleotide sequence: TGTGCCAGTAGTACCGGGACAGGGTTGGTGAAGACCCAGTACTTC. Translation gives CASSTGTGLVKTQYF. V usage is TRBV19 and J usage is TRBJ2-5; TRBD1 matches at 9 bases. The V segment lost 4 bases and the J segment 6 bases; nucleotides outside the gene matches: 9. Germline lookup yields CDR1 LNHDA and CDR2 SQIVND (reference sequence). CDR3 size: 15 residues.

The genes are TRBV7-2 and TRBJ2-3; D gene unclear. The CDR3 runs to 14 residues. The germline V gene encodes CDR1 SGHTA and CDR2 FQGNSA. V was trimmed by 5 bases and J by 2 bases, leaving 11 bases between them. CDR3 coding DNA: TGTGCCAGCAGCGCAACTACCTCCACAGATACGCAGTATTTT. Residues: CASSATTSTDTQYF.

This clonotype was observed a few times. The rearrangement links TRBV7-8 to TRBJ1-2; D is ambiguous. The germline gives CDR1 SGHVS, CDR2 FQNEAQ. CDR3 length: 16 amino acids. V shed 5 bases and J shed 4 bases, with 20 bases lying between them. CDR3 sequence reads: CASSPTPDSLSYGYTF. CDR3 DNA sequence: TGTGCCAGCAGCCCTACCCCGGACTCCTTGTCCTATGGCTACACCTTC.

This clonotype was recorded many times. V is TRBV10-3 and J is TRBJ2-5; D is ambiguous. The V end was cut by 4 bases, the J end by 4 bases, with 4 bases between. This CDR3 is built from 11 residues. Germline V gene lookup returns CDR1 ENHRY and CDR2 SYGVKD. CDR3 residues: CAISGGETQYF. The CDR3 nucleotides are TGTGCCATCAGTGGGGGAGAGACCCAGTACTTC.

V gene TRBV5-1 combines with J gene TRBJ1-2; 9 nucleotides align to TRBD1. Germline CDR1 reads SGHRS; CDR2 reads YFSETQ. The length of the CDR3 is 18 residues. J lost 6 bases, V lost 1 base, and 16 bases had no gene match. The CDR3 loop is CASSLQPAGTGKGDGYTF. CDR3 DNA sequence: TGCGCCAGCAGCTTGCAACCCGCCGGGACAGGGAAAGGTGATGGCTACACCTTC.

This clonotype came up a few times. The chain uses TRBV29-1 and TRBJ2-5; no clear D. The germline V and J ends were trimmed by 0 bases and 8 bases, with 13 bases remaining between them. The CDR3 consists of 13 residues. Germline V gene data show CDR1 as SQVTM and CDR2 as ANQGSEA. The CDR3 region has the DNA TGCAGCGTTGAAGAAACGGGTATGCGAACCCAGTACTTC. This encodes CSVEETGMRTQYF.

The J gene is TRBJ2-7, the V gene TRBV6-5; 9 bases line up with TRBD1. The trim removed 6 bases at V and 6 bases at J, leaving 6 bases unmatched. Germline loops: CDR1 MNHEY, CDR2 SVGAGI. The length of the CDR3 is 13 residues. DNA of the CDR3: TGTGCCAGCAGACGCGGACAGGGGAGCGAGCAGTACTTC. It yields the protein CASRRGQGSEQYF.

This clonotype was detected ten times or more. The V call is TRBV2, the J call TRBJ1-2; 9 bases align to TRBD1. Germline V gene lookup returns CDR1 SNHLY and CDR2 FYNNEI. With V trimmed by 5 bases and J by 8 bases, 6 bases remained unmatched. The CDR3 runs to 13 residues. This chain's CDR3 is CASSNRGREGYTF. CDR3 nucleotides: TGTGCCAGCAGTAACAGGGGGCGCGAGGGCTACACCTTC.

The CDR3 coding sequence is TGCGCCAGCAGCCTACAAGCCGACAGGAACACTGAAGCTTTCTTT. It yields the protein CASSLQADRNTEAFF. The chain links TRBV4-1 to TRBJ1-1, with D perhaps TRBD1 (5 bases). The CDR3 totals 15 residues. The germline gives CDR1 MGHRA, CDR2 YSYEKL. Trimming cost V 4 bases and J 1 base, with 13 bases left between them.

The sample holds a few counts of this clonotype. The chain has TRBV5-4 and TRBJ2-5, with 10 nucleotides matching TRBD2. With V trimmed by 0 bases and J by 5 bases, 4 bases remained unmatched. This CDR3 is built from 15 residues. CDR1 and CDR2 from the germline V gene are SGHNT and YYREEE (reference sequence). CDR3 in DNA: TGTGCCAGCAGCTTGGAACTAGCGGGGCTCGAGACCCAGTACTTC. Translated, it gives CASSLELAGLETQYF.

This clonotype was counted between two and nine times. The CDR3: CASSSSGDTQYF. DNA of the CDR3: TGTGCCAGCAGTTCATCTGGAGATACGCAGTATTTT. This chain joins TRBV6-6 and TRBJ2-3; D call uncertain. Germline V CDR1 and CDR2: MNHNY, SVGAGI (reference sequence). This CDR3 spans 12 amino acids. Trimming stripped 4 bases from V and 5 bases from J, with 7 bases between.

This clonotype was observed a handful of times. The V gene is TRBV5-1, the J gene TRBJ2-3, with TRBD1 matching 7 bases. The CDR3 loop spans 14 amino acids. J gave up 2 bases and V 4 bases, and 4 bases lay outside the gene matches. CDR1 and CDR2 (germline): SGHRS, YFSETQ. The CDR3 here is CASSIEGATDTQYF. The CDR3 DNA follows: TGCGCCAGCAGCATCGAGGGGGCCACAGATACGCAGTATTTT. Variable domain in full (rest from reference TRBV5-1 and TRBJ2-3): KAGVTQTPRYLIKTRGQQVTLSCSPISGHRSVSWYQQTPGQGLQFLFEYFSETQRNKGNFPGRFSGRQFSNSRSEMNVSTLELGDSALYLCASSIEGATDTQYFGPGTRLTVL.

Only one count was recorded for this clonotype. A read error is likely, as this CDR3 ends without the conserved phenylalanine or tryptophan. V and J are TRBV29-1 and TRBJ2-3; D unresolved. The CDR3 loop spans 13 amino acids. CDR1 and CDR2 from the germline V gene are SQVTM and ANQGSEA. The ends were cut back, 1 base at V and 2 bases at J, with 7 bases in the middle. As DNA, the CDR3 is TGCAGCGTTGAAGGTCAGGACACAGATACGCAGTATTCT. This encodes CSVEGQDTDTQYS.

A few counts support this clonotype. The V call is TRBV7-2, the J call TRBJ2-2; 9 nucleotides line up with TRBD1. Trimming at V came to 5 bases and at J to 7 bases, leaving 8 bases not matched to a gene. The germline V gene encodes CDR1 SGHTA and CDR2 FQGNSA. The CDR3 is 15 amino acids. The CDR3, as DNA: TGTGCCAGCAGCGCCGGGACAGGGTTGAGCGGGGAGCTGTTTTTT. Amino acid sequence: CASSAGTGLSGELFF. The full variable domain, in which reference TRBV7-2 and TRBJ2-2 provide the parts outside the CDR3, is GAGVSQSPSNKVTEKGKDVELRCDPISGHTALYWYRQSLGQGLEFLIYFQGNSAPDKSGLPSDRFSAERTGGSVSTLTIQRTQQEDSAVYLCASSAGTGLSGELFFGEGSRLTVL.

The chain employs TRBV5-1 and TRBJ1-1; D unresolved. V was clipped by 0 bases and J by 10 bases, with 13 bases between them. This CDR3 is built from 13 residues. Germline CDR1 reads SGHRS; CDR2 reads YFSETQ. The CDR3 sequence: CASSLVGRSGAFF. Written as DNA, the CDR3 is TGCGCCAGCAGCTTGGTGGGGAGGTCGGGAGCTTTCTTT.

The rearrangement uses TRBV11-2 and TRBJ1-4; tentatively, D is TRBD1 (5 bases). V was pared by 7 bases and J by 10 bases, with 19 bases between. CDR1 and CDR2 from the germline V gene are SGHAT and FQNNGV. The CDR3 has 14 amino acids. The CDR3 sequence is CASTGRQFSGKLFF. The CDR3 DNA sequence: TGTGCCAGCACGGGGAGACAGTTCTCTGGAAAACTGTTTTTT.

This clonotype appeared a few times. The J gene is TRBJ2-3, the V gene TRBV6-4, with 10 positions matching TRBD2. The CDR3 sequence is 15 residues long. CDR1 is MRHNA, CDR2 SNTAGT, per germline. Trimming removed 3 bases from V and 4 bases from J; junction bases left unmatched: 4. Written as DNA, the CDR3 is TGTGCCAGCAGTGAAGCAGCGGGGGGGCCAGATACGCAGTATTTT. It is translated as CASSEAAGGPDTQYF.

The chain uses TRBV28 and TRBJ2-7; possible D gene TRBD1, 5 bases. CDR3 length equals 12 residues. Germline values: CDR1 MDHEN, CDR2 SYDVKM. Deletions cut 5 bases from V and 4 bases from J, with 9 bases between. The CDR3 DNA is TGTGCCAGCAGTGAACAGGAGTACGAGCAGTACTTC. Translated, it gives CASSEQEYEQYF.

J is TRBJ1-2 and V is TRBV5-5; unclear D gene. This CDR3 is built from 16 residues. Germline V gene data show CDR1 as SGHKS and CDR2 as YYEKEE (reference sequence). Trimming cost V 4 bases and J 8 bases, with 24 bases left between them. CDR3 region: CASSRHGPDSPGGYTF. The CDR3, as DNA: TGTGCCAGCAGCCGCCATGGACCCGACTCCCCGGGGGGCTACACCTTC.

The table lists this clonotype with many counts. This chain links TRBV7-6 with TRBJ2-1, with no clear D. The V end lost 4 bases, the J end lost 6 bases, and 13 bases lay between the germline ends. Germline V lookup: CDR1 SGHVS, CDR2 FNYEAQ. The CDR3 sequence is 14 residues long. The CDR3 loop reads CASSSDPSGNEQFF. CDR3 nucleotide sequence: TGTGCCAGCAGCTCCGACCCTTCCGGCAATGAGCAGTTCTTC. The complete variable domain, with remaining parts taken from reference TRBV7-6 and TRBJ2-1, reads GAGVSQSPRYKVTKRGQDVALRCDPISGHVSLYWYRQALGQGPEFLTYFNYEAQQDKSGLPNDRFSAERPEGSISTLTIQRTEQRDSAMYRCASSSDPSGNEQFFGPGTRLTVL.